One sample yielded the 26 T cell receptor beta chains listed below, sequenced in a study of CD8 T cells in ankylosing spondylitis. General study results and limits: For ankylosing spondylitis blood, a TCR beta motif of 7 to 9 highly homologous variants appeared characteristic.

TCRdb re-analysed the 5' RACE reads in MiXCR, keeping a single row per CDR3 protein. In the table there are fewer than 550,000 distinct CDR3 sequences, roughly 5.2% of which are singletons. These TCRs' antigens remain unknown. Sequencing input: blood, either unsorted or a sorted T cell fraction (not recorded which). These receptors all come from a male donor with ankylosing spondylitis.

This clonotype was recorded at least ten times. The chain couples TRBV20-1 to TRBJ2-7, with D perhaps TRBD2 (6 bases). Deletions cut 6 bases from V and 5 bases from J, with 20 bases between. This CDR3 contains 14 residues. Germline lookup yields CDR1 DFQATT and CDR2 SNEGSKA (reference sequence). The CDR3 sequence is CSAPRGSGIDEQYF. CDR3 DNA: TGCAGTGCCCCGCGGGGTTCGGGGATCGACGAGCAGTACTTC.

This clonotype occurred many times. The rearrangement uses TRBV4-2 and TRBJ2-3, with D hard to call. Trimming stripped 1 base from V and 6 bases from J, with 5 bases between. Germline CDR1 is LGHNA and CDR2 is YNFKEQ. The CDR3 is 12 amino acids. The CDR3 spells CASSQVRDTQYF. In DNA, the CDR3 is TGTGCCAGCAGCCAAGTACGGGATACGCAGTATTTT.

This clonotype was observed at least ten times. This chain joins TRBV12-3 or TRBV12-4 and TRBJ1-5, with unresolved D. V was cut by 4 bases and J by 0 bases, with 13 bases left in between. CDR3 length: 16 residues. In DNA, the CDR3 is TGTGCCAGCAGTTCGACGGTACCTCTTAGCAATCAGCCCCAGCATTTT. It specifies CASSSTVPLSNQPQHF.

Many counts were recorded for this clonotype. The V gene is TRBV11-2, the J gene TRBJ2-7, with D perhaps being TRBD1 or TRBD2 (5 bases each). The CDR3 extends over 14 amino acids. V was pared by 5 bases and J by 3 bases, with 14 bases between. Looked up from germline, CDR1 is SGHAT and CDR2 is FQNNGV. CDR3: CASSHLGDLYEQYF. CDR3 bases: TGTGCCAGCAGCCACTTGGGGGACCTCTACGAGCAGTACTTC.

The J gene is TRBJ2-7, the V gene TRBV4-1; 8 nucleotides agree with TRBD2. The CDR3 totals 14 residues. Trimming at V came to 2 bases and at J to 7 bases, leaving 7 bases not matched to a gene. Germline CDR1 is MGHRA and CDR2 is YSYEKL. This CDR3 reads CASSQPGTSGEQYF. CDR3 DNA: TGCGCCAGCAGCCAACCCGGGACTAGTGGGGAGCAGTACTTC.

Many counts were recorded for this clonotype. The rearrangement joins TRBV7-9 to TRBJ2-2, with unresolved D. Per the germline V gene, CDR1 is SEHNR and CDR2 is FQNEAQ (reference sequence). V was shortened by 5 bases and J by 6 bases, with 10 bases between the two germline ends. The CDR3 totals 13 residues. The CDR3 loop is CASSLESPGELFF. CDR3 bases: TGTGCCAGCAGCCTAGAATCCCCCGGGGAGCTGTTTTTT.

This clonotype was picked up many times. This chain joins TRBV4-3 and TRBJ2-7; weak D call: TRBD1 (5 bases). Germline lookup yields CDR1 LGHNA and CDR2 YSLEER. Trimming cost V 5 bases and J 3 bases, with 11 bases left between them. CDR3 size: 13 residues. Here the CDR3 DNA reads TGCGCCAGCAGCGCAGGGATAAGCTACGAGCAGTACTTC. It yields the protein CASSAGISYEQYF.

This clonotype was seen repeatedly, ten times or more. The CDR3 region has the DNA TGTGCCAGCAGCTTAAGCGCAGTTAATTCACCCCTCCACTTT. Its translation is CASSLSAVNSPLHF. The rearrangement uses TRBV7-2 and TRBJ1-6, with D uncertain. Trimming took off 2 bases at V and 6 bases at J, with 8 bases between the two ends. This CDR3 has 14 amino acids. Germline CDR1 and CDR2: SGHTA and FQGNSA.

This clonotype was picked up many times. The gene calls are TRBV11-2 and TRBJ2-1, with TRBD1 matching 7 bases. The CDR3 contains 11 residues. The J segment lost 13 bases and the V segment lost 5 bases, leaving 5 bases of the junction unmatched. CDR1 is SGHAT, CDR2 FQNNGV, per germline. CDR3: CASSLGQVQFF. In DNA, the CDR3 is TGTGCCAGCAGCCTCGGACAGGTACAGTTCTTC. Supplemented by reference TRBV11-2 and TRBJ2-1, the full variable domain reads EAGVAQSPRYKIIEKRQSVAFWCNPISGHATLYWYQQILGQGPKLLIQFQNNGVVDDSQLPKDRFSAERLKGVDSTLKIQPAKLEDSAVYLCASSLGQVQFFGPGTRLTVL.

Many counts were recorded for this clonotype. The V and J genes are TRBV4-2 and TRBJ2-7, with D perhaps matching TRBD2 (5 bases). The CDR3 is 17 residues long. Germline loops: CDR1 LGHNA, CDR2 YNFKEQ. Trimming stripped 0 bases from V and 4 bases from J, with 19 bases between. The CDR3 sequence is CASSQDRVGGLFYEQYF. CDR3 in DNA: TGTGCCAGCAGCCAAGATCGGGTAGGAGGACTCTTTTACGAGCAGTACTTC.

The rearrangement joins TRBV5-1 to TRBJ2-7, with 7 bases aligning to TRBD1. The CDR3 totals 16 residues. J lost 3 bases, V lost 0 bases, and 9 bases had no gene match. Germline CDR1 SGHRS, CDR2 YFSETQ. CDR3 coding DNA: TGCGCCAGCAGCTTGGATTGGGGGACAGACGGCTACGAGCAGTACTTC. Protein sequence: CASSLDWGTDGYEQYF.

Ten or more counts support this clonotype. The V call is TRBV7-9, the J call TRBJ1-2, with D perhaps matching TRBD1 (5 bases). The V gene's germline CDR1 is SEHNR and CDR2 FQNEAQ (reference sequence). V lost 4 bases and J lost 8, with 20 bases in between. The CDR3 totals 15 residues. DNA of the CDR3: TGTGCCAGCAGCTCAGAAGCCTCAGGGCAAGGAGGCTACACCTTC. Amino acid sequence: CASSSEASGQGGYTF.

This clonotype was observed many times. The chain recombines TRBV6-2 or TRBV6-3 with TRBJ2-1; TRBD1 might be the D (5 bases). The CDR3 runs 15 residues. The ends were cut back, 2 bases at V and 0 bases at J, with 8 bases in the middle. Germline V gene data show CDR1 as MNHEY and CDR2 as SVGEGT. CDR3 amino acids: CASSYQGSSYNEQFF. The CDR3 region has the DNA TGTGCCAGCAGTTACCAGGGATCCTCCTACAATGAGCAGTTCTTC.

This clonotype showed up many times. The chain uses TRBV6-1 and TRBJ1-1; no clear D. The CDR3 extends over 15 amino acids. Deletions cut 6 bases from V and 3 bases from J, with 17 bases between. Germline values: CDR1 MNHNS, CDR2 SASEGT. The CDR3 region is CASRRPGRLDTEAFF. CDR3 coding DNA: TGTGCCAGCAGACGACCAGGACGCTTGGACACTGAAGCTTTCTTT.

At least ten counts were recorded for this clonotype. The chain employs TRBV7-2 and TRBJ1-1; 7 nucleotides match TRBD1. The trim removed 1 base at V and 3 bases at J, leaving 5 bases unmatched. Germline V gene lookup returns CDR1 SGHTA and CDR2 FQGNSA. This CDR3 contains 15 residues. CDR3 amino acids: CASSLDNRGDTEAFF. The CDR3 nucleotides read TGTGCCAGCAGCTTAGACAACAGGGGAGACACTGAAGCTTTCTTT.

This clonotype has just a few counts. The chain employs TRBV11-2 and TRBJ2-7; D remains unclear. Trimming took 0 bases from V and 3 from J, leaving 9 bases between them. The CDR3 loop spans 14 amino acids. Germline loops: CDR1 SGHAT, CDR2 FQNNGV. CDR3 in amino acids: CASSLDPTVYEQYF. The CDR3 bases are TGTGCCAGCAGCTTAGATCCTACAGTCTACGAGCAGTACTTC.

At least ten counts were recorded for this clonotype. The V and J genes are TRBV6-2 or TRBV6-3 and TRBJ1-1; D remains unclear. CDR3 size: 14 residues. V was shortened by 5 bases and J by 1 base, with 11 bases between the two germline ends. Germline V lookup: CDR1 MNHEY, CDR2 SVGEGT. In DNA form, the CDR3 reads TGTGCCAGCAGTATACTCGGGAGGAACACTGAAGCTTTCTTT. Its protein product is CASSILGRNTEAFF.

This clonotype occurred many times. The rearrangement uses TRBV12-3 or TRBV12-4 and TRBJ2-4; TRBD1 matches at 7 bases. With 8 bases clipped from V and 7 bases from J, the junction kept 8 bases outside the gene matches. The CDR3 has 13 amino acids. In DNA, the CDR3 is TGTGCCAGCTCAGACAGGGTGTCGAACATTCAGTACTTC. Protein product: CASSDRVSNIQYF.

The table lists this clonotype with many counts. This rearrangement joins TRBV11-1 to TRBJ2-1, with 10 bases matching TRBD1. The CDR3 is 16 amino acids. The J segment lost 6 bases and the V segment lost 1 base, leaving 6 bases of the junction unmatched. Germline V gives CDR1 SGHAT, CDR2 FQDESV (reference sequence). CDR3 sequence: CASSLGRDRGFNEQFF. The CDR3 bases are TGTGCCAGCAGCTTAGGACGGGACAGGGGCTTCAATGAGCAGTTCTTC. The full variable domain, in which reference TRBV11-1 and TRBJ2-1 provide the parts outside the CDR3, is EAEVAQSPRYKITEKSQAVAFWCDPISGHATLYWYRQILGQGPELLVQFQDESVVDDSQLPKDRFSAERLKGVDSTLKIQPAELGDSAMYLCASSLGRDRGFNEQFFGPGTRLTVL.

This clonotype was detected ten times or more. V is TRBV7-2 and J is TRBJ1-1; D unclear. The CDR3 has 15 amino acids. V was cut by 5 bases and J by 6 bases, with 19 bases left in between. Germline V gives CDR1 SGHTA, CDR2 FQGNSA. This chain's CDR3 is CASSPVVGADSEAFF. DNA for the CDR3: TGTGCCAGCAGCCCAGTTGTGGGCGCTGACTCTGAAGCTTTCTTT.

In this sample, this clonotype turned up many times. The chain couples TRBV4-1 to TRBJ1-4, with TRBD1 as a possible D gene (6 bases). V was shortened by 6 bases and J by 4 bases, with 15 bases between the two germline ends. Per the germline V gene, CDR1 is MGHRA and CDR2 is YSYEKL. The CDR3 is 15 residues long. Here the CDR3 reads CASRHPSRGNEKLFF. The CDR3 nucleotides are TGCGCCAGCAGGCACCCATCCAGGGGTAATGAAAAACTGTTTTTT.

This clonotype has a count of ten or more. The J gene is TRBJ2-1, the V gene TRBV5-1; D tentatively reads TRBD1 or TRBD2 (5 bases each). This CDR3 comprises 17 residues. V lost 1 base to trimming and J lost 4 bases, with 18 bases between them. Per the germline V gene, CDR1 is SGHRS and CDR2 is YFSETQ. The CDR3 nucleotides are TGCGCCAGCAGCTTGAGGAACCGGGGACCCCTATACAATGAGCAGTTCTTC. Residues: CASSLRNRGPLYNEQFF.

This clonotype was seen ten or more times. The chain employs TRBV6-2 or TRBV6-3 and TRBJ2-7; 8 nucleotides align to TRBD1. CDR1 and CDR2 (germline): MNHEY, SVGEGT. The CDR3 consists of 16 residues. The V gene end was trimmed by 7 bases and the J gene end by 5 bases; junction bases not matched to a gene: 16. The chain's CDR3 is CASTISDRERLDEQYF. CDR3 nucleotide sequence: TGTGCCAGCACCATCTCGGACAGGGAAAGGCTGGACGAGCAGTACTTC.

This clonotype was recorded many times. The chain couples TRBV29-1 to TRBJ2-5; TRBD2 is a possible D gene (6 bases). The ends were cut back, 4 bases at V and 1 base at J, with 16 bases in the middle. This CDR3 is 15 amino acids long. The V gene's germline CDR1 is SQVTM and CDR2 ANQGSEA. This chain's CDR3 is CSVVGETRSQETQYF. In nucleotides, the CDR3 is TGCAGCGTTGTGGGGGAGACTAGGTCCCAAGAGACCCAGTACTTC.

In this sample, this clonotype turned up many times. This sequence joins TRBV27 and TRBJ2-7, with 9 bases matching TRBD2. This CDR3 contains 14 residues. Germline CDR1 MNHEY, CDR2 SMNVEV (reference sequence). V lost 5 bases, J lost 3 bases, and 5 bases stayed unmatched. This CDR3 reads CASSASGILYEQYF. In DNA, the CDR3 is TGTGCCAGCAGTGCTAGCGGGATCCTCTACGAGCAGTACTTC.

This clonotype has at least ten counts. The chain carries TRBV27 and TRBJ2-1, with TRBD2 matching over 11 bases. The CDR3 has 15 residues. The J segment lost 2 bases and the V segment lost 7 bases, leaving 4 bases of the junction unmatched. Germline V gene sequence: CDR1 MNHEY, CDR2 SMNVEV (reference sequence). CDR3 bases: TGTGCCAGCAATCGACTAGCGGGAACCTACAATGAGCAGTTCTTC. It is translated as CASNRLAGTYNEQFF.